The rows below give T cell receptor beta chains drawn from one sample of a study of CD8 T cells in Susac syndrome. MiXCR, run by TCRdb on the immunoSEQ multiplex PCR reads, gives a single entry per CDR3 protein. The repertoire has about 120,000 distinct CDR3 sequences, about nine tenths of them found once; the top ten carry approximately 0.13%. The sample consisted of CD4+ T cells from PBMCs. These receptor sequences come from a human donor in good health. Both conserved end residues are part of each CDR3. D genes are given only for firm matches. Size is omitted from some rows. Given values are once, few, many or a class for expanded clones.

DNA,CDR3,V,D,J,size
TGCGCCAGCAGCTGGAGCGCCGATTGGACTAGCGGGGTGTCCTACAATGAGCAGTTCTTC,CASSWSADWTSGVSYNEQFF,TRBV5-1,TRBD2,TRBJ2-1,.
TGTGCCAGCTCACCAGAGGGGAGCGGGCAGCCCCAGCATTTT,CASSPEGSGQPQHF,TRBV18,.,TRBJ1-5,.
TGTGCCAGCAGCTTACTAGCGGGGAACGCCTACGAGCAGTACTTC,CASSLLAGNAYEQYF,TRBV7-9,TRBD2,TRBJ2-7,.
TGTGCCAGCAGCCAAGAGGCTAGCAGCGTTGAGCAGTTCTTC,CASSQEASSVEQFF,TRBV14,.,TRBJ2-1,.
TGTGCCACCGGGGGACAGGGGACATCTGAGCAGTTCTTC,CATGGQGTSEQFF,TRBV6-2/TRBV6-3,TRBD1,TRBJ2-1,.
TGTGCCAGCAGCCAAGCGGGACAGGGGTCCTCACCCCTCCACTTT,CASSQAGQGSSPLHF,TRBV3-1,TRBD1,TRBJ1-6,.
TGTGCCAGCAGCCGAGATCAGGTGGGAACGGAGACCCAGTACTTC,CASSRDQVGTETQYF,TRBV6-1,.,TRBJ2-5,.
TGTGCCAGCAGCCCTAGCGGGAGTTGGAGCACAGATACGCAGTATTTT,CASSPSGSWSTDTQYF,TRBV13,TRBD2,TRBJ2-3,.
TGTGCCAGCAGTGGGGACGGCTACGAGCAGTACTTC,CASSGDGYEQYF,TRBV6-5,.,TRBJ2-7,.
TGCGCCAGCAGCCAAGATGTAGGGGGGTCTGAAGCTTTCTTT,CASSQDVGGSEAFF,TRBV4-3,.,TRBJ1-1,.
TGTGCCAGCACCGCAGGGACGAACACTGAAGCTTTCTTT,CASTAGTNTEAFF,TRBV9,.,TRBJ1-1,.
TGCGCCAGCAGCTCCCGAGCAGGGTCGACTACAGAGACCCAGTACTTC,CASSSRAGSTTETQYF,TRBV5-1,.,TRBJ2-5,.
TGCGCCAGCAGCTTTTCAGGCGGGAGTAAGGGAGAGACCCAGTACTTC,CASSFSGGSKGETQYF,TRBV5-1,TRBD2,TRBJ2-5,.
TGCGCCAGCAGCCAAGAGGGTGAAACGTCTAACTATGGCTACACCTTC,CASSQEGETSNYGYTF,TRBV4-1,.,TRBJ1-2,few
TGTGCCACCAGTGATTTGGGGTCCGGCGGTACGCAGTATTTT,CATSDLGSGGTQYF,TRBV24-1,.,TRBJ2-3,.
TGTGCCAGCAGTGAACCCCCAGGACAGGGAAGGGGTGAGCAGTTCTTC,CASSEPPGQGRGEQFF,TRBV25-1,TRBD1,TRBJ2-1,.
TGCGCCAGCAGCAAGGGGGGGACAGCCGAAGGAAACACCATATATTTT,CASSKGGTAEGNTIYF,TRBV5-1,TRBD1,TRBJ1-3,.
TGTGCCAGCAGCCGGACAGAACGGCCCCTCCACTTT,CASSRTERPLHF,TRBV6-5,.,TRBJ1-6,.
TGTGCCAGCAGTTTTAGTCGCTCTGGGGCCAACGTCCTGACTTTC,CASSFSRSGANVLTF,TRBV27,.,TRBJ2-6,.
TGTGCCTGGCAGGGAGCAGGGGCCAACGTCCTGACTTTC,CAWQGAGANVLTF,TRBV30,.,TRBJ2-6,once
TGCAGTGCTAGGACCGGACAGGGCGCTTTCTACGAGCAGTACTTC,CSARTGQGAFYEQYF,TRBV20-1,TRBD1,TRBJ2-7,.
TGCAGCGTGGAGGCCTATGGCTACACCTTC,CSVEAYGYTF,TRBV29-1,.,TRBJ1-2,.
TGTGCCAGCGGGAAAGGGGAAGGGACTGAAGCTTTCTTT,CASGKGEGTEAFF,TRBV6-6,.,TRBJ1-1,.
TGTGCCAGCAGGCACTCTGGAAACACCATATATTTT,CASRHSGNTIYF,TRBV6-8,.,TRBJ1-3,once
TGTGCCAGCAGCCTCCTACAAGGATTGGCAGATACGCAGTATTTT,CASSLLQGLADTQYF,TRBV5-6,.,TRBJ2-3,.
TGTGCCAGCAGCTACAGGGGGGGCGAGCAGTACTTC,CASSYRGGEQYF,TRBV7-2,.,TRBJ2-7,.
TGTGCCAGCAGCGTAGACGGGTACAATGAGCAGTTCTTC,CASSVDGYNEQFF,TRBV9,.,TRBJ2-1,.
TGTGCCAGCAGCTTAGCGCGCAGGGGGAGCAATCAGCCCCAGCATTTT,CASSLARRGSNQPQHF,TRBV7-2,TRBD1,TRBJ1-5,.
TGTGCCAGCAGCCTCCCAACGGGGGGGGACTATGGCTACACCTTC,CASSLPTGGDYGYTF,TRBV5-6,.,TRBJ1-2,.
TGTGCCAGCAGTTTCCTAGGGGGTAGCGCGCACACAGATACGCAGTATTTT,CASSFLGGSAHTDTQYF,TRBV6-5,.,TRBJ2-3,.
TGTGCCAGCAGCCTTGGGTCGTCTGGCTACACCTTC,CASSLGSSGYTF,TRBV7-9,.,TRBJ1-2,.
TGTGCCTGGAGTATCGGACGAGGTATTTCCGAGCAGTACTTC,CAWSIGRGISEQYF,TRBV30,.,TRBJ2-7,.
TGTGCCAGCAGCTTACGAAGCGGGGCCCGCTACAATGAGCAGTTCTTC,CASSLRSGARYNEQFF,TRBV7-2,TRBD2,TRBJ2-1,.
TGTGCCACCAGCAGAGCAGCCAGGGGAGGCGAAAAACTGTTTTTT,CATSRAARGGEKLFF,TRBV15,.,TRBJ1-4,.
TGTGCCAGCAGCTTTCTGGGCCCCTGGGCAGATACGCAGTATTTT,CASSFLGPWADTQYF,TRBV5-6,.,TRBJ2-3,.
TGTGCCAGCAGTTACTCTTTGTCGCTCGGTGGAAACACCATATATTTT,CASSYSLSLGGNTIYF,TRBV6-5,.,TRBJ1-3,.
TGCGCCAGCAGCTTGTTGTCCGTCGGGTTGAACACTGAAGCTTTCTTT,CASSLLSVGLNTEAFF,TRBV5-1,.,TRBJ1-1,.
TGCGCCAGCAGCCAAGATCCCACACAGCGGGCTGGGGGAGCTTTCTTT,CASSQDPTQRAGGAFF,TRBV4-3,.,TRBJ1-1,.
TGTGCCAGCAGCTTCCAGAGGGGTGCCGTCCAGCTCCACTTT,CASSFQRGAVQLHF,TRBV7-2,.,TRBJ1-6,.
TGTGCCAGCAGCTTAAATCTCTACAATGAGCAGTTCTTC,CASSLNLYNEQFF,TRBV7-2,.,TRBJ2-1,.
TGTGCCAGCAGTCTGAGACCGTCTTGGGGAGGGGGGTACCAAGAGACCCAGTACTTC,CASSLRPSWGGGYQETQYF,TRBV27,.,TRBJ2-5,.
TGTGCCAGCAGCCAAGTCCCGACGGGGCGCTACGAGCAGTACTTC,CASSQVPTGRYEQYF,TRBV3-1,.,TRBJ2-7,once
TGTGCCAGTAAAAGACGGACAGGCCCCGGGGAGCTGTTTTTT,CASKRRTGPGELFF,TRBV6-2/TRBV6-3,TRBD1,TRBJ2-2,.
TGCAGTGCTAGATGGACAGGGGCAGGGAGAGTCAGCAATCAGCCCCAGCATTTT,CSARWTGAGRVSNQPQHF,TRBV20-1,TRBD1,TRBJ1-5,.
TGTGCCAGCAGCCAAGACTACAGCTATGGCTACACCTTC,CASSQDYSYGYTF,TRBV14,.,TRBJ1-2,.
TGTGCCAGCTCACTGGAAGACGGGCAAGTAGGTGAAGCTTTCTTT,CASSLEDGQVGEAFF,TRBV18,.,TRBJ1-1,.
TGCGCCAGCAGCATGGGGCTACGGTCCCCGCGGGAAGCTTTCTTT,CASSMGLRSPREAFF,TRBV4-3,.,TRBJ1-1,once
TGTGCCAGCAGCGCCGAAGGAGGTAGCGGGAGTGGCAATGAGCAGTTCTTC,CASSAEGGSGSGNEQFF,TRBV9,TRBD2,TRBJ2-1,.
TGTGCCAGCAGCCACACCGAACGAACAGGGACAGGGACCTACTATGGCTACACCTTC,CASSHTERTGTGTYYGYTF,TRBV7-2,TRBD1,TRBJ1-2,.
TGTGCCAGCAGCGGCCGGGACAGGGGGCCCTACGAGCAGTACTTC,CASSGRDRGPYEQYF,TRBV21-1,.,TRBJ2-7,.
TGCGCCAGCAGCCAAAGTAACGGGGGGGGCTACGAGCAGTACTTC,CASSQSNGGGYEQYF,TRBV4-1,TRBD2,TRBJ2-7,.
TGCGCCAGCAGCTCGTCACTAGGGGGAGAGTCAGATACGCAGTATTTT,CASSSSLGGESDTQYF,TRBV5-1,.,TRBJ2-3,.
TGTGCCAGCAGCTTAGGCCAGTTATACAATGAGCAGTTCTTC,CASSLGQLYNEQFF,TRBV7-8,.,TRBJ2-1,.
TGTGCCAGCAGCCCCCCGGGGACCGGGGAGCTGTTTTTT,CASSPPGTGELFF,TRBV7-9,.,TRBJ2-2,.
TGCGCCAGCAGCGCGTACCAAGAGACCCAGTACTTC,CASSAYQETQYF,TRBV5-1,.,TRBJ2-5,.
TGTGCCAGCAGGATTACAGAAGACGTAAACTACGAGCAGTACTTC,CASRITEDVNYEQYF,TRBV2,.,TRBJ2-7,.